What follows are 21 T cell receptor beta chains derived from one specimen sequenced in a study of beta chain features in type 1 diabetes. The sequenced template was cDNA made from the entire isolated RNA. Clones were read by immunoSEQ multiplex PCR, and TCRdb kept only the in-frame ones, dropping some. The top ten clones hold 1% to 1.5% of a sample with 200,000 to 250,000 clones, approximately 11% of them seen once. Sequences were obtained from central memory CD4+ T cells from blood. The receptors were sampled from a man younger than 35 in good health.

The chain recombines TRBV6-6 with TRBJ1-5; unclear D gene. Germline-derived CDR1 and CDR2 are MNHNY and SVGAGI (reference sequence). The length of the CDR3 is 15 residues. V dropped 6 bases and J dropped 0 bases, with 12 bases sitting between them. CDR3 protein: CASRIREYSNQPQHF. CDR3 nucleotides: TGTGCCAGCAGGATCCGGGAGTATAGCAATCAGCCCCAGCATTTT.

This clone was picked up many times. The V gene is TRBV27, the J gene TRBJ2-3; D not resolved. Deletions cut 5 bases from V and 0 bases from J, with 9 bases between. The CDR3 has 14 residues. Germline V gene sequence: CDR1 MNHEY, CDR2 SMNVEV (reference sequence). CDR3 amino acids: CASSGFASTDTQYF. CDR3 DNA sequence: TGTGCCAGCAGTGGATTCGCTAGCACAGATACGCAGTATTTT.

This clone was recorded a few times. The rearrangement links TRBV18 to TRBJ1-2; D is perhaps TRBD1 (5 bases). CDR1 is KGHSH, CDR2 LQKENI, per germline. The CDR3 sequence is 14 residues long. Trimming left V 5 bases short and J 6 bases short, with 16 bases between. The CDR3 sequence: CASSTGTVENGYTF. CDR3 nucleotides: TGTGCCAGCTCAACCGGGACGGTGGAGAATGGCTACACCTTC.

This clone was picked up a small number of times. The gene calls are TRBV5-5 and TRBJ2-1; TRBD2 might be the D (5 bases). Germline V gene data show CDR1 as SGHKS and CDR2 as YYEKEE (reference sequence). Trimming shortened V by 2 bases and J by 7 bases, and 7 bases separated the two germline ends. This CDR3 is built from 12 residues. In nucleotides, the CDR3 is TGTGCCAGCAGCTTATGGAGGAATGAGCAGTTCTTC. Translation gives CASSLWRNEQFF.

V usage is TRBV9 and J usage is TRBJ2-3; maybe TRBD2 (5 bases). The CDR3 has 15 residues. Trimming cost V 0 bases and J 5 bases, with 13 bases left between them. Germline V lookup: CDR1 SGDLS, CDR2 YYNGEE. Here the CDR3 reads CASSVGSGFRDTQYF. The CDR3 DNA follows: TGTGCCAGCAGCGTAGGGAGCGGCTTTAGAGATACGCAGTATTTT.

This chain joins TRBV4-3 and TRBJ2-1, with 8 bases lining up with TRBD2. V shed 1 base, J shed 9 bases, and the junction held 8 bases outside the gene matches. This CDR3 is built from 15 residues. Per germline, CDR1 LGHNA and CDR2 YSLEER. The CDR3 DNA reads TGCGCCAGCAGCCAAGGTATTAGCGGGGCTAGTGAGCAGTTCTTC. Its translation is CASSQGISGASEQFF.

There are a few counts of this clone. V and J are TRBV29-1 and TRBJ1-2; 9 nucleotides align to TRBD1. V lost 4 bases to trimming and J lost 4 bases; unmatched junction nucleotides: 4. This CDR3 is built from 13 residues. Germline V gene data show CDR1 as SQVTM and CDR2 as ANQGSEA. CDR3 protein: CSVVTGGTYGYTF. CDR3 coding DNA: TGCAGCGTTGTGACAGGGGGAACCTATGGCTACACCTTC.

The chain joins TRBV14 to TRBJ1-2, with D possibly being TRBD1 (5 bases). Germline loops: CDR1 SGHDN, CDR2 FVKESK. CDR3 length: 18 amino acids. Between the trimmed V and J ends, which lost 4 bases and 4 bases, there was a span of 25 bases. In nucleotides, the CDR3 is TGTGCCAGCAGCCCACTCTTACCATTAACAGGATTCGTCTATGGCTACACCTTC. As protein: CASSPLLPLTGFVYGYTF. Looking up the rest from reference TRBV14 and TRBJ1-2 gives the full variable domain: EAGVTQFPSHSVIEKGQTVTLRCDPISGHDNLYWYRRVMGKEIKFLLHFVKESKQDESGMPNNRFLAERTGGTYSTLKVQPAELEDSGVYFCASSPLLPLTGFVYGYTFGSGTRLTVV.

This clone was observed a few times. The rearrangement joins TRBV6-6 to TRBJ1-1; D is unresolved. The V gene lost 0 bases and the J gene lost 3 bases, with 8 bases spanning the gap. The V gene's germline CDR1 is MNHNY and CDR2 SVGAGI (reference sequence). The CDR3 has 14 residues. CDR3 amino acids: CASSYSRQYTEAFF. The CDR3 nucleotides read TGTGCCAGCAGTTACTCCCGCCAGTACACTGAAGCTTTCTTT.

This clone was seen more than once but under ten times. This chain uses TRBV9 with TRBJ2-5; 7 bases agree with TRBD1. Germline CDR1 and CDR2: SGDLS and YYNGEE. The V gene end was trimmed by 8 bases and the J gene end by 4 bases; junction bases not matched to a gene: 8. The CDR3 runs to 13 residues. CDR3 sequence (DNA): TGTGCCAGTACAGACAGGGCGGGAGAGACCCAGTACTTC. Its protein product is CASTDRAGETQYF.

The chain carries TRBV7-3 and TRBJ1-1; D unresolved. Trimming shortened V by 4 bases and J by 1 base, and 19 bases separated the two germline ends. The V gene's germline CDR1 is SGHTA and CDR2 FQGTGA. The CDR3 covers 17 residues. The CDR3 DNA is TGTGCCAGCAGCTCCTTAGGCGGTCCGGGGTCGAACACTGAAGCTTTCTTT. Translated, it gives CASSSLGGPGSNTEAFF.

This clone was found a few times. The rearrangement uses TRBV28 and TRBJ2-1, with 8 bases aligning to TRBD2. Germline-derived CDR1 and CDR2 are MDHEN and SYDVKM. The V gene end was trimmed by 7 bases and the J gene end by 5 bases; junction bases not matched to a gene: 10. The CDR3 runs to 15 residues. The CDR3 region is CASIRTAGAHNEQFF. In DNA form, the CDR3 reads TGTGCCAGCATCAGGACAGCGGGAGCCCACAATGAGCAGTTCTTC.

This clone appeared a few times. The V and J genes are TRBV5-4 and TRBJ2-1; D unresolved. V lost 3 bases, J lost 6 bases, and 4 bases lay in between. CDR1 is SGHNT and CDR2 is YYREEE in the germline V gene (reference sequence). The CDR3 totals 11 residues. Written as DNA, the CDR3 is TGTGCCAGCAGCTCAAGCAATGAGCAGTTCTTC. Translated: CASSSSNEQFF.

The J gene is TRBJ2-3, the V gene TRBV4-3; D may match TRBD1 or TRBD2 (5 bases each). The germline V gene encodes CDR1 LGHNA and CDR2 YSLEER. V dropped 2 bases and J dropped 0 bases, with 6 bases sitting between them. This CDR3 contains 14 residues. The CDR3 nucleotides read TGCGCCAGCAGCCAACGGGACAGCACAGATACGCAGTATTTT. Translating it yields CASSQRDSTDTQYF.

V is TRBV7-2 and J is TRBJ2-6; D possibly corresponds to TRBD1 (5 bases). V dropped 4 bases and J dropped 4 bases, with 11 bases sitting between them. The CDR3 totals 15 residues. The V gene's germline CDR1 is SGHTA and CDR2 FQGNSA. CDR3 residues: CASSYRTPGANVLTF. CDR3 nucleotides: TGTGCCAGCAGCTACAGGACCCCCGGGGCCAACGTCCTGACTTTC.

The V call is TRBV5-1, the J call TRBJ1-3, with D perhaps matching TRBD1 (6 bases). V shed 4 bases and J shed 3 bases, with 17 bases lying between them. The CDR3 spans 16 residues. The V gene's germline CDR1 is SGHRS and CDR2 YFSETQ. Here the CDR3 reads CASSTGTRSIGNTIYF. CDR3 in DNA: TGCGCCAGCAGCACCGGGACAAGGAGCATTGGAAACACCATATATTTT.

V gene TRBV6-6 combines with J gene TRBJ1-4; D not certain. Per germline, CDR1 MNHNY and CDR2 SVGAGI (reference sequence). The ends were cut back, 5 bases at V and 4 bases at J, with 8 bases in the middle. The CDR3 spans 13 residues. CDR3 region: CASSPWGNEKLFF. Written as DNA, the CDR3 is TGTGCCAGCAGTCCCTGGGGTAATGAAAAACTGTTTTTT.

The chain couples TRBV14 to TRBJ2-1; unclear D gene. CDR1 and CDR2 from the germline V gene are SGHDN and FVKESK. V lost 0 bases, J lost 0 bases, and 12 bases lay in between. CDR3 length: 17 residues. Here the CDR3 reads CASSQEPALSSYNEQFF. CDR3 DNA sequence: TGTGCCAGCAGCCAAGAGCCAGCGCTGAGCTCCTACAATGAGCAGTTCTTC.

This clone occurred a few times. The CDR3 is CASRREGFLNTEAFF. The DNA of the CDR3 is TGCGCCAGCAGAAGGGAGGGATTCCTGAACACTGAAGCTTTCTTT. The chain couples TRBV5-1 to TRBJ1-1, with D unclear. Trimming pared 5 bases from V and 0 bases from J, leaving 14 bases between. The CDR3 runs to 15 residues. CDR1 is SGHRS, CDR2 YFSETQ, per germline.

J is TRBJ2-7 and V is TRBV5-6, with no clear D. The length of the CDR3 is 14 residues. V was pared by 0 bases and J by 1 base, with 8 bases between. Germline loops: CDR1 SGHDT, CDR2 YYEEEE. The DNA of the CDR3 is TGTGCCAGCAGCTTGGCACAGAAGTCCTACGAGCAGTACTTC. As protein: CASSLAQKSYEQYF.

This clone was seen ten or more times. CDR3 DNA sequence: TGTGCCACCAGCAGGGGATTTGACAGCTCTGGGGCCAACGTCCTGACTTTC. It is translated as CATSRGFDSSGANVLTF. The rearrangement links TRBV15 to TRBJ2-6, with TRBD1 as a possible D gene (5 bases). The V end lost 3 bases, the J end lost 0 bases, and 12 bases lay between the germline ends. This CDR3 contains 17 residues. Looked up from germline, CDR1 is LNHNV and CDR2 is YYDKDF (reference sequence).